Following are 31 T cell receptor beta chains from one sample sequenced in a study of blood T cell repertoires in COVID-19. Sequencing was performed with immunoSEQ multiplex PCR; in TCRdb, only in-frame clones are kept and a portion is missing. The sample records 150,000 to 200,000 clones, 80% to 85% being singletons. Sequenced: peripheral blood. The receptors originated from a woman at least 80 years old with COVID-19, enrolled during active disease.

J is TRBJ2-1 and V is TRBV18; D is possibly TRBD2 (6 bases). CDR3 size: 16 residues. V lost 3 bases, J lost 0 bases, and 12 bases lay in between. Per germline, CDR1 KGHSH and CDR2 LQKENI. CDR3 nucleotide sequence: TGTGCCAGCTCACCGCGGGACGGAAGCTCCTACAATGAGCAGTTCTTC. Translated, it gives CASSPRDGSSYNEQFF.

CDR3 coding DNA: TGTGCCAGCAGCCCACCGGGACTCTCCTACGAGCAGTACTTC. The encoded protein is CASSPPGLSYEQYF. The chain couples TRBV5-6 to TRBJ2-7, with D possibly TRBD2 on 6 matching bases. The CDR3 covers 14 residues. Germline V gene lookup returns CDR1 SGHDT and CDR2 YYEEEE. Trimming cost V 4 bases and J 0 bases, with 11 bases left between them.

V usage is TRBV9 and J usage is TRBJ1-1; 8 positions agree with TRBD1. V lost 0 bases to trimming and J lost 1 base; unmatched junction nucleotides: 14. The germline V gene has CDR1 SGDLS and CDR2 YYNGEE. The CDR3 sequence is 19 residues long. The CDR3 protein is CASSVVPGGVNYQNTEAFF. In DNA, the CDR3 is TGTGCCAGCAGCGTAGTGCCAGGGGGCGTTAATTACCAGAACACTGAAGCTTTCTTT.

The CDR3 DNA is TGTGCCAGCAGCTTAAGCCTAATGAACACTGAAGCTTTCTTT. It is translated as CASSLSLMNTEAFF. V gene TRBV11-1 combines with J gene TRBJ1-1; D remains unclear. Trimming took off 2 bases at V and 0 bases at J, with 7 bases between the two ends. CDR1 and CDR2 (germline): SGHAT, FQDESV (reference sequence). CDR3 length: 14 residues.

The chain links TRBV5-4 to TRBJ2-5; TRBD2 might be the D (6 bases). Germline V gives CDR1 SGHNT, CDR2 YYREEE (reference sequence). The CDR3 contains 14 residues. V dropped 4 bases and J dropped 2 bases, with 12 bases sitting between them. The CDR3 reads CASSHDGGQETQYF. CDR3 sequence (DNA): TGTGCCAGCAGCCATGACGGAGGGCAAGAGACCCAGTACTTC.

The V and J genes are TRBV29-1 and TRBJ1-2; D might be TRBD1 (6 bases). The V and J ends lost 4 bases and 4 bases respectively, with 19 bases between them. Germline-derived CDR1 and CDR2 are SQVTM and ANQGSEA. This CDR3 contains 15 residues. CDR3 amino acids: CSVGMGQSEGYGYTF. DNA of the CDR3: TGCAGCGTTGGGATGGGACAATCTGAGGGCTATGGCTACACCTTC.

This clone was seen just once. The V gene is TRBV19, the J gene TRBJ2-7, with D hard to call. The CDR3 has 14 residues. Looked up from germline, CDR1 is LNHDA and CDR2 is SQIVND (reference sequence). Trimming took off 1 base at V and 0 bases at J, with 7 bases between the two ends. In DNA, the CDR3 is TGTGCCAGTAGTATAGGGCCTGACTCCTACGAGCAGTACTTC. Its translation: CASSIGPDSYEQYF.

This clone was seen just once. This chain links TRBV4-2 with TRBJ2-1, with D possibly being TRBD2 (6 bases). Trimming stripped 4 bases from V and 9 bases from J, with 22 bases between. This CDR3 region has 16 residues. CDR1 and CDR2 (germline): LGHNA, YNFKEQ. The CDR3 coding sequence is TGTGCCAGCAGCCTTCACGGGGGAGGACCAGGTCTTGAGCAGTTCTTC. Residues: CASSLHGGGPGLEQFF.

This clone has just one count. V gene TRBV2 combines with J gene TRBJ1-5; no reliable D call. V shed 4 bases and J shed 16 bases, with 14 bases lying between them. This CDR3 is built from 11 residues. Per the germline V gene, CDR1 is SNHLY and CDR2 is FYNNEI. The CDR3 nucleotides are TGTGCCAGCAGTGGCGCGGCGACCTCCCATTTT. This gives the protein CASSGAATSHF.

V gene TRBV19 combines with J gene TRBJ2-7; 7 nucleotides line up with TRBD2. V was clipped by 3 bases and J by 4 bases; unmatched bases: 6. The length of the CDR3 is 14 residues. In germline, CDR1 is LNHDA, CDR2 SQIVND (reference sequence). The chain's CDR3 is CASSMGGTFYEQYF. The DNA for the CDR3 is TGTGCCAGTAGTATGGGGGGGACCTTTTACGAGCAGTACTTC. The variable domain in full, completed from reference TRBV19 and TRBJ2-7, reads DGGITQSPKYLFRKEGQNVTLSCEQNLNHDAMYWYRQDPGQGLRLIYYSQIVNDFQKGDIAEGYSVSREKKESFPLTVTSAQKNPTAFYLCASSMGGTFYEQYFGPGTRLTVT.

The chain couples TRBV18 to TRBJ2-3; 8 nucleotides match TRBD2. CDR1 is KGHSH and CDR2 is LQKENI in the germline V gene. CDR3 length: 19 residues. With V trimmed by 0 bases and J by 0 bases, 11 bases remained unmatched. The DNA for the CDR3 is TGTGCCAGCTCACCACCGAAGGTTACTAGCGGAACTAGCACAGATACGCAGTATTTT. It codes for CASSPPKVTSGTSTDTQYF.

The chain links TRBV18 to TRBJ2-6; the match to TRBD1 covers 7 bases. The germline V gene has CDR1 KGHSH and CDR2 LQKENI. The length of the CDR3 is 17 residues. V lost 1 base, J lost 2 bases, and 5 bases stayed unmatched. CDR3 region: CASSPLGRGTGANVLTF. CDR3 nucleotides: TGTGCCAGCTCACCACTTGGCAGGGGGACTGGGGCCAACGTCCTGACTTTC. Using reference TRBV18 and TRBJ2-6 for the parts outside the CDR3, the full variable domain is NAGVMQNPRHLVRRRGQEARLRCSPMKGHSHVYWYRQLPEEGLKFMVYLQKENIIDESGMPKERFSAEFPKEGPSILRIQQVVRGDSAAYFCASSPLGRGTGANVLTFGAGSRLTVL.

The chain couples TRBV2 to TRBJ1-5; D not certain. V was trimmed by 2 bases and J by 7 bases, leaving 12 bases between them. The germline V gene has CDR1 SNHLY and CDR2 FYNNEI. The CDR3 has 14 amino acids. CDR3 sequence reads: CASSELSRVQPQHF. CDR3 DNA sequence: TGTGCCAGCAGTGAACTATCCCGTGTACAGCCCCAGCATTTT.

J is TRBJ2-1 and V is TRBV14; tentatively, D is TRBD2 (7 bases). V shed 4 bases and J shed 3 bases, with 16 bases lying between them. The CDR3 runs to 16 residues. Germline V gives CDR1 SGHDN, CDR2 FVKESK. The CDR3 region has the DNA TGTGCCAGCAGCCGGCTAGGGGGGGGCAGCTACAATGAGCAGTTCTTC. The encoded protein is CASSRLGGGSYNEQFF.

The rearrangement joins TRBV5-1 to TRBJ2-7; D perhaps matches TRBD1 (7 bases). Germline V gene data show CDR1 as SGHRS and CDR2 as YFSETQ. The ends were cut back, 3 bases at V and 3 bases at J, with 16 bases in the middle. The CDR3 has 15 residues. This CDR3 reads CASSWRTGGNYEQYF. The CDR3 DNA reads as TGCGCCAGCAGCTGGAGGACAGGCGGGAACTACGAGCAGTACTTC.

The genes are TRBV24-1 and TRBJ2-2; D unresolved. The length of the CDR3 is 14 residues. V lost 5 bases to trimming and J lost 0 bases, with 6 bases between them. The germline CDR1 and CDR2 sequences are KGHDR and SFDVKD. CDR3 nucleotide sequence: TGTGCCACCAGTGGCGTCGCGAACACCGGGGAGCTGTTTTTT. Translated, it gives CATSGVANTGELFF.

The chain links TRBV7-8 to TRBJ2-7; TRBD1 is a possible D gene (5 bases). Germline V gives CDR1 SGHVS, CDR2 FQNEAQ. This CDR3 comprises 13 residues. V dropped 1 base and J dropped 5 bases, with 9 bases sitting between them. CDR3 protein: CASSLDRLHEQYF. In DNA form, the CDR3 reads TGTGCCAGCAGCTTAGACAGGCTCCACGAGCAGTACTTC.

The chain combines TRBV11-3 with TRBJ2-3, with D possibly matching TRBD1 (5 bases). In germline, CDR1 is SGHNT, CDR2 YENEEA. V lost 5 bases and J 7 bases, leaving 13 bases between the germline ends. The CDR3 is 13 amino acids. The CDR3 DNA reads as TGTGCCAGCAGCCCACACTCAGGGTATACGCAGTATTTT. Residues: CASSPHSGYTQYF.

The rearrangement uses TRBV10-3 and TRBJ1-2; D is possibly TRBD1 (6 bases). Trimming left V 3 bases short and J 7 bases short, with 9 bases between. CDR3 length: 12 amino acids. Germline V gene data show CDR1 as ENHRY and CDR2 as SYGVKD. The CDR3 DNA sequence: TGTGCCATCAGTGACAGGGGACGTGGCTACACCTTC. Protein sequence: CAISDRGRGYTF.

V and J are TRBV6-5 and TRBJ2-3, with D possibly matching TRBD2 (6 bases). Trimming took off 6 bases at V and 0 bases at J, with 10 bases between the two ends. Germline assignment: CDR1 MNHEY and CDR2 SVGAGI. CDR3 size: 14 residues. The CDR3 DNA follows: TGTGCCAGCAGCTCCGGGGGTAGCACAGATACGCAGTATTTT. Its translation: CASSSGGSTDTQYF.

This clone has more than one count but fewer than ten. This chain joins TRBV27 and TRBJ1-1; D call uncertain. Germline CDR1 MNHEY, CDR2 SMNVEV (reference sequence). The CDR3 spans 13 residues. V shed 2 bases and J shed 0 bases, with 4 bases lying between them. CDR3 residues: CASSLQVNTEAFF. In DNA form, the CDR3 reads TGTGCCAGCAGTTTACAGGTGAACACTGAAGCTTTCTTT.

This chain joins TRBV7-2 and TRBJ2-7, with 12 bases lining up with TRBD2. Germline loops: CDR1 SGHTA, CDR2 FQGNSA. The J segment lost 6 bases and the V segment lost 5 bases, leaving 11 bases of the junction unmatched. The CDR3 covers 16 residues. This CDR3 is CASSPDASGGAREQYF. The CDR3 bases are TGTGCCAGCAGCCCAGACGCTAGCGGGGGGGCCCGCGAGCAGTACTTC.

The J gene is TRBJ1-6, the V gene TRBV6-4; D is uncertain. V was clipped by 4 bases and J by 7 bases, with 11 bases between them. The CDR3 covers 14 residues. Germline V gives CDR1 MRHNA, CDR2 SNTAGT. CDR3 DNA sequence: TGTGCCAGCAGTGTGGGCCAGCAGAATTCACCCCTCCACTTT. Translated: CASSVGQQNSPLHF.

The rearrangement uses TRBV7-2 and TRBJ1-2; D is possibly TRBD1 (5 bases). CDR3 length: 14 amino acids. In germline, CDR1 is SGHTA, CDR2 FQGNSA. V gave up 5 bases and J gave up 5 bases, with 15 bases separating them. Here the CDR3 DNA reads TGTGCCAGCAGCCCTCAGGGAATAAATTATGGCTACACCTTC. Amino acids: CASSPQGINYGYTF.

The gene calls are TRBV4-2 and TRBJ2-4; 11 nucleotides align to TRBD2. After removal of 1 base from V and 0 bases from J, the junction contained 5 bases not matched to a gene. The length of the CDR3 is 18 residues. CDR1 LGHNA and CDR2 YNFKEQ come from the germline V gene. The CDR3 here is CASSQGLAGLLAKNIQYF. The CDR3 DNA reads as TGTGCCAGCAGCCAAGGACTAGCGGGACTCTTAGCCAAAAACATTCAGTACTTC.

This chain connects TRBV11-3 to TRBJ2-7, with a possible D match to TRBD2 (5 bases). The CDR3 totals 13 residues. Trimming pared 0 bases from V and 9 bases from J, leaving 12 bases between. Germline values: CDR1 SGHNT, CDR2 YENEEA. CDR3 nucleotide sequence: TGTGCCAGCAGCTTAGATTACGGGAAAGGGCAGTACTTC. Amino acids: CASSLDYGKGQYF.

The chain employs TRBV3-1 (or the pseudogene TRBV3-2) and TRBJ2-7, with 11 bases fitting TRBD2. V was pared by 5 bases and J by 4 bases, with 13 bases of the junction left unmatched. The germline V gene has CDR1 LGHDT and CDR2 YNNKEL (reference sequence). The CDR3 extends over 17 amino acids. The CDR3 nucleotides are TGTGCCAGCAGCGTCGGGACTAGCGGCCCTGCTTATTACGAGCAGTACTTC. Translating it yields CASSVGTSGPAYYEQYF.

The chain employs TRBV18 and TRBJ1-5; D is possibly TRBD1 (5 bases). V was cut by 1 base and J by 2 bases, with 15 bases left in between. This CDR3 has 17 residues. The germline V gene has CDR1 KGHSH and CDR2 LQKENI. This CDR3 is CASSPREARGGNQPQHF. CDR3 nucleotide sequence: TGTGCCAGCTCACCACGTGAGGCTAGGGGCGGCAATCAGCCCCAGCATTTT. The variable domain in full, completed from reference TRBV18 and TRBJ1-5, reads NAGVMQNPRHLVRRRGQEARLRCSPMKGHSHVYWYRQLPEEGLKFMVYLQKENIIDESGMPKERFSAEFPKEGPSILRIQQVVRGDSAAYFCASSPREARGGNQPQHFGDGTRLSIL.

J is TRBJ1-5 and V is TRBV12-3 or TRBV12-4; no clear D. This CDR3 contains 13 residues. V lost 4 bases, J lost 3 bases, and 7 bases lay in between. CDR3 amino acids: CASSSGYNQPQHF. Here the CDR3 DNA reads TGTGCCAGCAGTTCCGGGTACAATCAGCCCCAGCATTTT.

The CDR3 is CASSLGLIPYEQYF. CDR3 DNA: TGTGCCAGCAGCTTAGGGCTGATCCCCTACGAGCAGTACTTC. This chain joins TRBV7-2 and TRBJ2-7, with D unresolved. The CDR3 is made up of 14 amino acids. Deletions cut 1 base from V and 2 bases from J, with 9 bases between. Germline values: CDR1 SGHTA, CDR2 FQGNSA.

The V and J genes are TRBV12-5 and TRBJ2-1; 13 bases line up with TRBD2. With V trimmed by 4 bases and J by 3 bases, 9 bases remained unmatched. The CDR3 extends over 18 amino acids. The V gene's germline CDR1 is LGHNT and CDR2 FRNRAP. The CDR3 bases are TGTGCTAGTGGTTGGCGCCCCGGACTAGCGGGAGTCTACAATGAGCAGTTCTTC. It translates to CASGWRPGLAGVYNEQFF.